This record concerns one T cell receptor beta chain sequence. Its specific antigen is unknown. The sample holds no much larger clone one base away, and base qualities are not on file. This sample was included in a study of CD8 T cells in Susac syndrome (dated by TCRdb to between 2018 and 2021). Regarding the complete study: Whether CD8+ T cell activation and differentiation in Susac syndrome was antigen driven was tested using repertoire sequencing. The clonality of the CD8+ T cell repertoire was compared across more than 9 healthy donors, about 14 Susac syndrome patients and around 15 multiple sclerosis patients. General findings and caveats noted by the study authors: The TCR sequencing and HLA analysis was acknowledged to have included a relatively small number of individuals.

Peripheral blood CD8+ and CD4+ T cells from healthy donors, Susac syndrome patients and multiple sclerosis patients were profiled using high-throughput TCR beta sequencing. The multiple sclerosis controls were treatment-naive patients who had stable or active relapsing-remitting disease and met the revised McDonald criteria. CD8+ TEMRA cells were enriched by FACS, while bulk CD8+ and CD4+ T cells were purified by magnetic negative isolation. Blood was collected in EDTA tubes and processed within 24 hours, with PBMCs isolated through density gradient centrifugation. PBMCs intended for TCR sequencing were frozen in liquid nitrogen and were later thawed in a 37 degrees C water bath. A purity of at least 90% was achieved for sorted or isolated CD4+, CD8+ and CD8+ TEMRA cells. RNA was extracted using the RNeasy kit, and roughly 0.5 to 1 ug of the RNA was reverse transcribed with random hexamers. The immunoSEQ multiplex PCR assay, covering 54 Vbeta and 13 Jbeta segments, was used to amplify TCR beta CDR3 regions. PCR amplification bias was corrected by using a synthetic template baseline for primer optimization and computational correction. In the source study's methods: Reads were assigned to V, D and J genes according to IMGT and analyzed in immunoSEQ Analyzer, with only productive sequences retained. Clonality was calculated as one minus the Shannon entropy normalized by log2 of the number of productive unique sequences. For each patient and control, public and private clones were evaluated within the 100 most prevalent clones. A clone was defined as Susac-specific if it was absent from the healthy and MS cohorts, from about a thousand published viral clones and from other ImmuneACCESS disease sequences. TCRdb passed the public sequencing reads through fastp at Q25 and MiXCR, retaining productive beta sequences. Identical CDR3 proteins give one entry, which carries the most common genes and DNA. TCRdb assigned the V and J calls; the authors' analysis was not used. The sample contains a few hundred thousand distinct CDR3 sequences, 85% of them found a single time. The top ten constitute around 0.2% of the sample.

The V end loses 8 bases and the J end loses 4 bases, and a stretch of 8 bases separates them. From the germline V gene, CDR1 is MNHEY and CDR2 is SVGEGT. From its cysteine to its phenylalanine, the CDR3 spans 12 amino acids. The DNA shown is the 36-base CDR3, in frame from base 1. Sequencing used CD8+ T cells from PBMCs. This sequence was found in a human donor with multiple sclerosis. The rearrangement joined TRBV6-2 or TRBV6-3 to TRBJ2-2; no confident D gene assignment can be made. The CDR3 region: CASPKGTGELFF. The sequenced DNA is TGTGCCAGCCCCAAGGGCACCGGGGAGCTGTTTTTT.